Given below is one T cell receptor (beta chain) in context. TCRdb reanalyzed the 5' RACE reads, giving one entry per CDR3 protein sequence and no DNA. The ten most abundant clones cover less than 15% of a sample with about 140,000 distinct CDR3 sequences. Germline V CDR1 and CDR2: LGHNA, YSLEER. The CDR3 runs to 16 residues. The entry originates in a study of T cells expressing NK-cell markers. Sequencing was performed on blood T cells: a sorted CD56 or NKG2C T cell subset, CD4+ or CD8+ T cells, or bulk PBMC T cells (not recorded which). The chain uses TRBV4-3 and TRBJ2-7; TCRdb lists TRBD1, though no DNA is available to test this call. The receptor comes from a man in his late teens or twenties in good health. CDR3: CASSQGPTEASYEQYF.